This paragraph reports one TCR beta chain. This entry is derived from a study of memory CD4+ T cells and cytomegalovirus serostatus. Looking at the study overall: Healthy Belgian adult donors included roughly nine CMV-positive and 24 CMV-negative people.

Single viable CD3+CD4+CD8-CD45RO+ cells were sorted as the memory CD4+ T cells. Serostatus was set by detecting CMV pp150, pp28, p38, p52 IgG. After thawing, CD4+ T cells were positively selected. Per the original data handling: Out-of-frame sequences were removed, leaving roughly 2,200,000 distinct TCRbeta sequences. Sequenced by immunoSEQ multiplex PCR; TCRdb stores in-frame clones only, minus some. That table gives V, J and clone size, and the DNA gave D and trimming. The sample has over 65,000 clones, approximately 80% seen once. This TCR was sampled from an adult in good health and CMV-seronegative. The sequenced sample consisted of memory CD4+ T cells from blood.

DNA of the CDR3: TGTGCCAGCAGTGAAACCTTGCAAGAGACCCAGTACTTC. Its protein is CASSETLQETQYF. The V and J genes are TRBV6-1 and TRBJ2-5; D ambiguous. In germline, CDR1 is MNHNS, CDR2 SASEGT. This CDR3 has 13 amino acids. The V end was cut by 2 bases, the J end by 2 bases, with 6 bases between.